The next 13 T cell receptor beta chains were all read from a single sample in a study of blood T cell repertoires in COVID-19. TCRdb's copy holds only in-frame clones and misses some; the assay was immunoSEQ multiplex PCR. In the table there are approximately 67,000 clones, around 87% of which are singletons. What was sequenced was peripheral blood. All receptors come from a man aged 45-60 years with active COVID-19.

The CDR3 DNA sequence: TGTGCCAGCAGCTTAAGAGCTTACTACAATGAGCAGTTCTTC. As protein: CASSLRAYYNEQFF. The chain uses TRBV7-9 and TRBJ2-1; D gene uncertain. This CDR3 has 14 amino acids. The germline V gene has CDR1 SEHNR and CDR2 FQNEAQ (reference sequence). The V and J ends lost 2 bases and 3 bases respectively, with 8 bases between them.

The genes are TRBV7-2 and TRBJ2-5; perhaps TRBD1 as D (6 bases). Trimming stripped 3 bases from V and 2 bases from J, with 10 bases between. The CDR3 contains 14 residues. Germline V gene lookup returns CDR1 SGHTA and CDR2 FQGNSA. The CDR3 loop reads CASSFMQGQETQYF. CDR3 nucleotide sequence: TGTGCCAGCAGCTTTATGCAGGGGCAAGAGACCCAGTACTTC. Based on the CDR3 plus reference TRBV7-2 and TRBJ2-5, the full variable domain is GAGVSQSPSNKVTEKGKDVELRCDPISGHTALYWYRQSLGQGLEFLIYFQGNSAPDKSGLPSDRFSAERTGGSVSTLTIQRTQQEDSAVYLCASSFMQGQETQYFGPGTRLLVL.

The rearrangement links TRBV27 to TRBJ1-6; the D gene is possibly TRBD1 (6 bases). V lost 6 bases, J lost 6 bases, and 12 bases lay in between. In germline, CDR1 is MNHEY, CDR2 SMNVEV (reference sequence). The CDR3 is 14 amino acids. The CDR3 reads CASSLGQFNSPLHF. The CDR3 DNA reads TGTGCCAGCAGCCTCGGACAGTTTAATTCACCCCTCCACTTT.

V and J are TRBV9 and TRBJ2-2; 12 positions agree with TRBD2. Per germline, CDR1 SGDLS and CDR2 YYNGEE. CDR3 length: 17 residues. The V segment lost 3 bases and the J segment 1 base; nucleotides outside the gene matches: 4. The CDR3 loop is CASSGGTSGLNTGELFF. In DNA form, the CDR3 reads TGTGCCAGCAGCGGGGGGACTAGCGGGCTGAACACCGGGGAGCTGTTTTTT.

The J gene is TRBJ2-3, the V gene TRBV19, with 9 bases identical to TRBD2. From germline, CDR1 is LNHDA and CDR2 SQIVND (reference sequence). V lost 5 bases and J lost 4; bases outside the gene matches: 10. This CDR3 has 16 amino acids. For the CDR3, the DNA is TGTGCCAGTAGTCCCTTGCGGGTAGCGGGGGCAGATACGCAGTATTTT. This gives the protein CASSPLRVAGADTQYF.

The chain recombines TRBV18 with TRBJ2-3, with D perhaps TRBD1 (5 bases). V lost 0 bases and J lost 4, with 14 bases in between. Germline V gene data show CDR1 as KGHSH and CDR2 as LQKENI. The CDR3 is 16 residues long. CDR3 coding DNA: TGTGCCAGCTCACCACCAGTTTCCCTAGGGGCAGATACGCAGTATTTT. This codes for CASSPPVSLGADTQYF.

This clone appeared once. Germline and junction disagree at one end, which may indicate a read error. V gene TRBV7-2 combines with J gene TRBJ2-3; 9 bases fit TRBD1. CDR1 is SGHTA, CDR2 FQGNSA, per germline. The CDR3 loop spans 14 amino acids. This chain's CDR3 is CASSLGGTGHTQYF. DNA of the CDR3: TGTGCCAGCAGTTTAGGGGGGACAGGGCATACGCAGTATTTT.

CDR3 sequence (DNA): TGTGCCAGCAGTTCGTATAGCGGGAGCTCCTACAATGAGCAGTTCTTC. Amino acid sequence: CASSSYSGSSYNEQFF. The chain joins TRBV28 to TRBJ2-1; 9 positions match TRBD2. J was trimmed by 0 bases and V by 4 bases; bases with no gene match: 4. The CDR3 covers 16 residues. CDR1 and CDR2 (germline): MDHEN, SYDVKM.

CDR3 DNA: TGTGCCAGCAGTTTAAGCGGGAGCGGCCACAATGAGCAGTTCTTC. This sequence encodes CASSLSGSGHNEQFF. V is TRBV28 and J is TRBJ2-1; 8 bases align to TRBD2. The CDR3 spans 15 residues. V dropped 2 bases and J dropped 5; count of bases not matched to a gene: 5. CDR1 is MDHEN and CDR2 is SYDVKM in the germline V gene. The variable domain in full, with the rest retrieved from reference TRBV28 and TRBJ2-1, is DVKVTQSSRYLVKRTGEKVFLECVQDMDHENMFWYRQDPGLGLRLIYFSYDVKMKEKGDIPEGYSVSREKKERFSLILESASTNQTSMYLCASSLSGSGHNEQFFGPGTRLTVL.

V usage is TRBV20-1 and J usage is TRBJ2-7; TRBD1 might be the D (5 bases). Looked up from germline, CDR1 is DFQATT and CDR2 is SNEGSKA (reference sequence). Trimming took 5 bases from V and 4 from J, leaving 9 bases between them. The CDR3 runs to 11 residues. The CDR3 bases are TGCAGTGCTCTGGACACGTACGAGCAGTACTTC. Amino acids: CSALDTYEQYF.

The gene calls are TRBV27 and TRBJ1-2; D ambiguous. The CDR3 runs 14 residues. Germline loops: CDR1 MNHEY, CDR2 SMNVEV (reference sequence). Deletions cut 4 bases from V and 4 bases from J, with 13 bases between. This CDR3 is CASSWGVGSYGYTF. DNA of the CDR3: TGTGCCAGCAGTTGGGGAGTTGGAAGCTATGGCTACACCTTC.

This clone came up once. The chain links TRBV19 to TRBJ2-3; 10 bases align to TRBD1. The CDR3 has 16 residues. Germline V gene lookup returns CDR1 LNHDA and CDR2 SQIVND (reference sequence). Losses at the gene ends were 6 bases for V and 5 bases for J; bases not matched to a gene: 11. The CDR3 region is CASRDPGQGLGDTQYF. The DNA for the CDR3 is TGTGCCAGTAGAGACCCGGGACAGGGGTTGGGAGATACGCAGTATTTT.

The DNA of the CDR3 is TGTGCCAGCAGCCCGCGGGACGAGCGGGGAACTGGGGCCAACGTCCTGACTTTC. Translation: CASSPRDERGTGANVLTF. The V call is TRBV9, the J call TRBJ2-6, with 7 bases that match TRBD2. CDR1 is SGDLS and CDR2 is YYNGEE in the germline V gene. CDR3 length: 18 residues. The V segment lost 4 bases and the J segment 2 bases; nucleotides outside the gene matches: 12.